This T cell receptor beta chain is drawn from a study of vaccination and CD4 T cells after COVID-19. Cultured CD4+ T cell DNA was sequenced using the Oncomine TCR Beta short-read assay. TCRdb independently ran MiXCR on the PCR reads; one entry per CDR3 protein. The sample holds some 25,000 distinct CDR3 sequences, 43% seen once. Treatment reported: approximately 9-day PBMC culture with coronavirus spike peptide pools or control peptides (ViraFEST assay). Deletions cut 7 bases from V and 1 base from J, with 14 bases between. The CDR3 runs 14 residues. CDR1 and CDR2 (germline): LNHDA, SQIVND (reference sequence). Notes on this clonotype: What it binds is unknown.

The sequenced sample was CD4+ T cells from blood, cultured in vitro. The sequence was collected from a human donor who had recovered from COVID-19. The rearrangement uses TRBV19 and TRBJ2-7; tentatively, D is TRBD1 (5 bases). The CDR3: CASTNRGSSYEQYF. CDR3 DNA sequence: TGTGCCAGTACCAATAGGGGCAGTTCCTACGAGCAGTACTTC.